This record concerns one T cell receptor (beta chain) sequence. V shed 6 bases, J shed 9 bases, and the junction held 11 bases outside the gene matches. CDR1 MNHEY and CDR2 SVGEGT come from the germline V gene. The CDR3 extends over 15 amino acids. The data originate from a study of blood T cell repertoires in COVID-19. Study details: From the United States, Italy and Spain came samples of acute and convalescent COVID-19. Sources were T cells, B-cell-depleted T cells, or PBMCs; the material itself was cDNA or gDNA.

Source study methods: Amplification of reference gene primers was used by the study to estimate nucleated cell counts. The table came from immunoSEQ multiplex PCR; TCRdb's copy has only in-frame clones and leaves some out. V, J and clone size derive from that table, while D and trimming were established from the DNA sequence. This table holds about 100,000 clones, 60% to 85% found once. The receptor comes from an elderly woman with active or convalescent COVID-19. J is TRBJ2-1 and V is TRBV6-2 or TRBV6-3; 10 nucleotides agree with TRBD2. The sample was peripheral blood. The CDR3 spells CASSPSGRAGGEQFF. DNA for the CDR3: TGTGCCAGCAGCCCCAGCGGGAGGGCCGGGGGTGAGCAGTTCTTC.